This is a list of T cell receptor beta chains from one sample in a study of blood T cell repertoires in COVID-19. Repertoires were generated with immunoSEQ multiplex PCR, while TCRdb's copy carries only in-frame clones and drops some. The table includes 65,000 to 90,000 clones, approximately 79% detected once. The specimen was peripheral blood. The source of these receptors is a man aged 60-69 years with active or convalescent COVID-19. The CDR3 runs from the conserved cysteine through the conserved F or W. The D gene is left open where the match is weak. Size values are once, few and many counts, or a class for expanded clones, and some rows have none.

V gene,D gene,J gene,CDR3 length,clone size,CDR3 DNA,CDR3 protein
TRBV30,TRBD2,TRBJ2-1,15,NA,TGTGCCTGGAGTGGAGGCTTTCGGGGGGACAATGAGCAGTTCTTC,CAWSGGFRGDNEQFF
TRBV27,NA,TRBJ2-2,13,NA,TGTGCCAGCAGGGGGGCCAGGGGCGGGGAGCTGTTTTTT,CASRGARGGELFF
TRBV5-1,TRBD1,TRBJ1-2,14,NA,TGCGCCAGCAGCTTGGGGACAGGGGGCGAGCGCTACACCTTC,CASSLGTGGERYTF
TRBV9,NA,TRBJ2-7,14,NA,TGTGCCAGCAGCCCCTCCGGCGGAACCTACGAGCAGTACTTC,CASSPSGGTYEQYF
TRBV13,TRBD2,TRBJ2-3,15,NA,TGTGCCAGCAGCTCACCTAGCGGACGCACAGATACGCAGTATTTT,CASSSPSGRTDTQYF
TRBV7-9,TRBD1,TRBJ2-5,17,NA,TGTGCCAGCAGCGTAGGGACAGGGCAAAAGTACCAAGAGACCCAGTACTTC,CASSVGTGQKYQETQYF
TRBV7-2,NA,TRBJ2-3,15,NA,TGTGCCAGCAGCTCGCAGGGCTCTAGCACAGATACGCAGTATTTT,CASSSQGSSTDTQYF
TRBV18,TRBD2,TRBJ2-5,17,NA,TGTGCCAGCTCAGCCTCAAGGGCGACTAGCGGGCAAGAGACCCAGTACTTC,CASSASRATSGQETQYF
TRBV28,TRBD2,TRBJ2-1,16,NA,TGTGCCAGCAGTCCCTTAGCGGGGGTTCCCTACAATGAGCAGTTCTTC,CASSPLAGVPYNEQFF
TRBV3-1/TRBV3-2,TRBD2,TRBJ2-2,17,few,TGTGCCAGCAGCACTAACTTAGCGGGGGTTAGCACCGGGGAGCTGTTTTTT,CASSTNLAGVSTGELFF
TRBV5-3,TRBD1,TRBJ2-5,16,NA,TGTGCCAGAAGCTGGAACACCGGGACAGCCCAAGAGACCCAGTACTTC,CARSWNTGTAQETQYF
TRBV6-1,TRBD1,TRBJ1-5,13,NA,TGTGCCAGCAGTGAGGACAGGGGGCAGCCCCAGCATTTT,CASSEDRGQPQHF
TRBV6-4,NA,TRBJ1-4,14,NA,TGTGCCAGCAGTGGCCGGTCAACTAATGAAAAACTGTTTTTT,CASSGRSTNEKLFF
TRBV11-2,TRBD2,TRBJ2-1,15,NA,TGTGCCAGCAGCGCGGGGACTAGCGGGGCCAATGAGCAGTTCTTC,CASSAGTSGANEQFF
TRBV2,TRBD1,TRBJ2-5,14,NA,TGTGCCAGCGGGACAGGGGAAGACCAGAAGACCCAGTACTTC,CASGTGEDQKTQYF
TRBV7-8,NA,TRBJ1-6,15,NA,TGTGCCAGCAGCTTAGCTAGTCTAATTCTATCACCCCTCCACTTT,CASSLASLILSPLHF
TRBV7-2,NA,TRBJ2-5,14,NA,TGTGCCAGCAGCCCTAACAGGGTAGGAGAGACCCAGTACTTC,CASSPNRVGETQYF
TRBV7-9,TRBD1,TRBJ2-3,14,NA,TGTGCCACCACGGGACAGGGGGCCACAGATACGCAGTATTTT,CATTGQGATDTQYF
TRBV14,NA,TRBJ2-2,13,few,TGTGCCAGCAGCTTCCGACTAGCCGGGGAGCTGTTTTTT,CASSFRLAGELFF
TRBV4-1,NA,TRBJ1-3,16,NA,TGCGCCAGCAGCCAAGATCTGGACAACCTTGGAAACACCATATATTTT,CASSQDLDNLGNTIYF
TRBV4-2,TRBD2,TRBJ2-5,16,NA,TGTGCCAGCAGCCCCCGACTAGCGGGGGGGGGAGAGACCCAGTACTTC,CASSPRLAGGGETQYF
TRBV5-4,NA,TRBJ1-1,15,NA,TGTGCCAGCAGCTGGCCAGGGGATATGAACACTGAAGCTTTCTTT,CASSWPGDMNTEAFF